One sample yielded the 29 T cell receptor beta chains listed below, sequenced in a study of HIV-infected patients and healthy controls. One entry per CDR3 protein results from TCRdb running MiXCR on the 5' RACE reads. In the table there are roughly 68,000 distinct CDR3 sequences, 19% of which are singletons. The sample taken for sequencing was CD4+ T cells from blood. These receptors all stem from a human donor in good health.

The chain has TRBV6-2 or TRBV6-3 and TRBJ2-5; 11 bases are a match to TRBD2. V shed 5 bases and J 4 bases; nucleotides not matched to a gene: 3. This CDR3 has 14 residues. The germline V gene encodes CDR1 MNHEY and CDR2 SVGEGT. CDR3 amino acids: CASSTGLAGETQYF. CDR3 coding DNA: TGTGCCAGCAGTACTGGACTAGCGGGAGAGACCCAGTACTTC.

This clonotype was observed a handful of times. The chain is built from TRBV20-1 and TRBJ1-2; tentative D call: TRBD1 (6 bases). This CDR3 contains 15 residues. V lost 0 bases and J lost 0, with 11 bases in between. Germline V CDR1 and CDR2: DFQATT, SNEGSKA (reference sequence). CDR3 DNA: TGCAGTGCTAGAGATCAAGGGGGGGCTAACTATGGCTACACCTTC. It is translated as CSARDQGGANYGYTF.

This clonotype was recorded many times. The CDR3 DNA reads as TGCGCCAGCAGTCGCAGTCTACTCACAGATACGCAGTATTTT. Amino acid sequence: CASSRSLLTDTQYF. The chain employs TRBV10-1 and TRBJ2-3; D is undetermined. The CDR3 covers 14 residues. Trimming stripped 5 bases from V and 2 bases from J, with 11 bases between. The V gene's germline CDR1 is WNHNN and CDR2 SYGVQD (reference sequence).

In this sample, this clonotype turned up many times. J is TRBJ2-3 and V is TRBV12-3 or TRBV12-4, with TRBD2 matching over 11 bases. The J segment lost 6 bases and the V segment lost 6 bases, leaving 20 bases of the junction unmatched. The CDR3 has 19 residues. CDR3 bases: TGTGCCAGCAGCTCGACTAGCGGGAAGAGGGGTGCCCGTCTGGATACGCAGTATTTT. It translates to CASSSTSGKRGARLDTQYF.

The rearrangement joins TRBV11-2 to TRBJ2-1; D remains unclear. The V end was cut by 5 bases, the J end by 4 bases, with 15 bases between. Germline-derived CDR1 and CDR2 are SGHAT and FQNNGV. The CDR3 length is 15 residues. As DNA, the CDR3 is TGTGCCAGCAGCCTGAGCGCATGGGGATACAATGAGCAGTTCTTC. This sequence encodes CASSLSAWGYNEQFF. The complete variable domain, with remaining parts taken from reference TRBV11-2 and TRBJ2-1, reads EAGVAQSPRYKIIEKRQSVAFWCNPISGHATLYWYQQILGQGPKLLIQFQNNGVVDDSQLPKDRFSAERLKGVDSTLKIQPAKLEDSAVYLCASSLSAWGYNEQFFGPGTRLTVL.

The genes are TRBV3-1 and TRBJ1-3, with unresolved D. The CDR3 is made up of 15 amino acids. Deletions cut 1 base from V and 0 bases from J, with 7 bases between. CDR1 is LGHDT, CDR2 YNNKEL, per germline (reference sequence). This CDR3 reads CASSQVAVSGNTIYF. DNA for the CDR3: TGTGCCAGCAGCCAAGTCGCGGTCTCTGGAAACACCATATATTTT.

This clonotype was seen at least ten times. The CDR3 region is CASSVRNSYEQYF. CDR3 sequence (DNA): TGTGCCAGCAGTGTCAGGAACTCCTACGAGCAGTACTTC. The rearrangement links TRBV6-1 to TRBJ2-7, with no clear D. Trimming stripped 4 bases from V and 0 bases from J, with 7 bases between. The CDR3 length is 13 residues. Germline CDR1 is MNHNS and CDR2 is SASEGT.

This clonotype was detected ten times or more. The gene calls are TRBV7-3 and TRBJ2-5, with D tentatively TRBD1 or TRBD2 (5 bases each). CDR1 is SGHTA and CDR2 is FQGTGA in the germline V gene. V was trimmed by 1 base and J by 3 bases, leaving 9 bases between them. The length of the CDR3 is 14 residues. For the CDR3, the DNA is TGTGCCAGCAGCTTAAGAATGGGGGAAGAGACCCAGTACTTC. Translated, it gives CASSLRMGEETQYF.

This clonotype came up many times. The chain employs TRBV6-6 and TRBJ2-1; D perhaps matches TRBD1 (5 bases). V was shortened by 0 bases and J by 12 bases, with 18 bases between the two germline ends. Germline V CDR1 and CDR2: MNHNY, SVGAGI (reference sequence). The CDR3 is 15 residues long. The DNA of the CDR3 is TGTGCCAGCAGTTACTCTGTGGACACCCTCCTAGGGCAGTTCTTC. As protein: CASSYSVDTLLGQFF.

The rearrangement links TRBV5-6 to TRBJ1-6; TRBD1 is a possible D gene (5 bases). V was trimmed by 2 bases and J by 19 bases, leaving 22 bases between them. CDR1 is SGHDT, CDR2 YYEEEE, per germline. The length of the CDR3 is 14 residues. DNA of the CDR3: TGTGCCAGCAGCTTCCCTCGGGGGACTTGGAGCCTTCACTTT. Its translation is CASSFPRGTWSLHF.

This clonotype was detected a few times. The chain is built from TRBV14 and TRBJ1-3, with 10 nucleotides matching TRBD1. Germline V lookup: CDR1 SGHDN, CDR2 FVKESK. The CDR3 spans 15 residues. The trim removed 2 bases at V and 3 bases at J, leaving 1 base unmatched. This CDR3 reads CASSQRTGGGNTIYF. The DNA for the CDR3 is TGTGCCAGCAGCCAACGGACAGGGGGTGGAAACACCATATATTTT.

This chain joins TRBV6-6 and TRBJ1-5, with D possibly TRBD1 on 5 matching bases. Trimming left V 6 bases short and J 9 bases short, with 18 bases between. CDR3 length equals 14 residues. Germline CDR1 is MNHNY and CDR2 is SVGAGI (reference sequence). CDR3 coding DNA: TGTGCCAGCAGAGAGGAGGGGCGGCCGGGGCCCCAGCATTTT. Translation: CASREEGRPGPQHF.

In its sample, this clonotype was seen a few times. The gene calls are TRBV10-3 and TRBJ1-1; weak D call: TRBD1 (5 bases). Between the trimmed V and J ends, which lost 2 bases and 1 base, there was a span of 17 bases. Germline V gene data show CDR1 as ENHRY and CDR2 as SYGVKD. This CDR3 has 17 residues. CDR3 protein: CAISEVRGLDGNTEAFF. The CDR3 region has the DNA TGTGCCATCAGTGAGGTGAGGGGATTGGACGGGAACACTGAAGCTTTCTTT.

This clonotype showed up many times. V and J are TRBV4-1 and TRBJ1-3; TRBD1 agrees at 9 bases. This CDR3 spans 14 amino acids. CDR1 and CDR2 (germline): MGHRA, YSYEKL. J lost 8 bases, V lost 1 base, and 3 bases had no gene match. For the CDR3, the DNA is TGCGCCAGCAGCCAAGGCCGGACAGGGGACACCATATATTTT. Amino acids: CASSQGRTGDTIYF.

The chain uses TRBV5-1 and TRBJ2-5; D gene unclear. V gave up 2 bases and J gave up 0 bases, with 5 bases separating them. There are 13 residues in the CDR3. Per germline, CDR1 SGHRS and CDR2 YFSETQ. The CDR3 DNA is TGCGCCAGCAGCTTTGGGTACCAAGAGACCCAGTACTTC. Protein product: CASSFGYQETQYF.

This chain joins TRBV28 and TRBJ2-2, with D possibly TRBD2 on 6 matching bases. The length of the CDR3 is 18 residues. Germline CDR1 and CDR2: MDHEN and SYDVKM. The ends were cut back, 6 bases at V and 4 bases at J, with 24 bases in the middle. The CDR3 DNA sequence: TGTGCCAGCAGCCTCCGCCGCGATAGCGGAGCTCCCACCGGGGAGCTGTTTTTT. Its translation is CASSLRRDSGAPTGELFF.

This clonotype was found many times. The V call is TRBV6-5, the J call TRBJ1-2; tentatively, D is TRBD1 (6 bases). CDR1 and CDR2 (germline): MNHEY, SVGAGI. The CDR3 extends over 12 amino acids. The V end lost 7 bases, the J end lost 8 bases, and 14 bases lay between the germline ends. Here the CDR3 reads CASTKDRSGYTF. CDR3 sequence (DNA): TGTGCCAGCACTAAAGACAGGTCCGGCTACACCTTC.

This clonotype has just a few counts. The chain couples TRBV20-1 to TRBJ2-3; 15 bases fit TRBD2. CDR3 length: 15 amino acids. V was pared by 4 bases and J by 5 bases, with 4 bases of the junction left unmatched. Germline CDR1 reads DFQATT; CDR2 reads SNEGSKA (reference sequence). CDR3 residues: CSATRTSGGGDTQYF. CDR3 sequence (DNA): TGCAGTGCTACCCGGACTAGCGGGGGGGGAGATACGCAGTATTTT.

This clonotype has a count of ten or more. The CDR3 loop reads CASNEQGRSNQPQHF. The DNA for the CDR3 is TGTGCCAGCAACGAACAGGGGAGGAGCAATCAGCCCCAGCATTTT. The chain has TRBV5-5 and TRBJ1-5, with TRBD1 identical over 7 bases. The germline gives CDR1 SGHKS, CDR2 YYEKEE (reference sequence). The trim removed 6 bases at V and 1 base at J, leaving 7 bases unmatched. The CDR3 sequence is 15 residues long.

The V and J genes are TRBV30 and TRBJ1-2, with D perhaps TRBD1 (5 bases). Per germline, CDR1 GTSNPN and CDR2 SVGIG (reference sequence). This CDR3 is 15 amino acids long. V lost 0 bases to trimming and J lost 2 bases, with 13 bases between them. CDR3 sequence (DNA): TGTGCCTGGAGTGTATTCGGGGGGTTCAACTATGGCTACACCTTC. This encodes CAWSVFGGFNYGYTF.

This clonotype has ten or more counts. The chain has TRBV2 and TRBJ1-5; D unresolved. Germline lookup yields CDR1 SNHLY and CDR2 FYNNEI. V shed 6 bases and J shed 0 bases, with 6 bases lying between them. This CDR3 contains 13 residues. CDR3 residues: CASRPDSNQPQHF. The CDR3 coding sequence is TGTGCCAGCAGACCAGATAGCAATCAGCCCCAGCATTTT. Complete variable domain (other parts from reference TRBV2 and TRBJ1-5): EPEVTQTPSHQVTQMGQEVILRCVPISNHLYFYWYRQILGQKVEFLVSFYNNEISEKSEIFDDQFSVERPDGSNFTLKIRSTKLEDSAMYFCASRPDSNQPQHFGDGTRLSIL.

Ten or more counts support this clonotype. This chain links TRBV20-1 with TRBJ2-1, with TRBD2 identical over 8 bases. Germline lookup yields CDR1 DFQATT and CDR2 SNEGSKA (reference sequence). With 5 bases clipped from V and 8 bases from J, the junction kept 11 bases outside the gene matches. The CDR3 sequence is 14 residues long. The CDR3 loop is CSAYARSGSDEQFF. In nucleotides, the CDR3 is TGCAGTGCTTATGCCCGAAGCGGGAGCGATGAGCAGTTCTTC.

This clonotype was seen a few times. The chain combines TRBV10-3 with TRBJ1-1, with D maybe TRBD1 (6 bases). The CDR3 has 15 residues. The germline CDR1 and CDR2 sequences are ENHRY and SYGVKD. The V end was cut by 6 bases, the J end by 3 bases, with 17 bases between. CDR3 DNA: TGTGCCATCAGGCCTCAACAGGGAGCAGACACTGAAGCTTTCTTT. This translates into CAIRPQQGADTEAFF.

The V call is TRBV7-3, the J call TRBJ2-2; 8 bases map to TRBD1. Germline V CDR1 and CDR2: SGHTA, FQGTGA. The V and J ends lost 5 bases and 1 base, in that order; junction bases with no gene match: 9. The CDR3 spans 17 residues. CDR3 sequence (DNA): TGTGCCAGCAGCCGGGCCACCGGACAGGGGAACACCGGGGAGCTGTTTTTT. As protein: CASSRATGQGNTGELFF.

This clonotype appeared a few times. The chain is built from TRBV11-3 and TRBJ2-3; maybe TRBD2 (6 bases). Trimming took off 5 bases at V and 0 bases at J, with 12 bases between the two ends. The germline CDR1 and CDR2 sequences are SGHNT and YENEEA. The CDR3 has 15 residues. Here the CDR3 reads CASSPAGYSTDTQYF. CDR3 DNA: TGTGCCAGCAGCCCGGCGGGATATAGCACAGATACGCAGTATTTT.

The rearrangement uses TRBV18 and TRBJ1-2; a possible D gene is TRBD1 (5 bases). The V gene's germline CDR1 is KGHSH and CDR2 LQKENI. The V and J ends lost 2 bases and 4 bases respectively, with 14 bases between them. The CDR3 consists of 15 residues. This CDR3 is CASSPFREFPYGYTF. Written as DNA, the CDR3 is TGTGCCAGCTCACCATTCAGGGAATTTCCCTATGGCTACACCTTC.

This clonotype was seen repeatedly, ten times or more. The V call is TRBV9, the J call TRBJ1-6; 7 bases are shared with TRBD1. The CDR3 is made up of 17 amino acids. V was pared by 0 bases and J by 0 bases, with 3 bases of the junction left unmatched. CDR1 is SGDLS, CDR2 YYNGEE, per germline. CDR3 bases: TGTGCCAGCAGCGTAGCGGGACAGAGCTCCTATAATTCACCCCTCCACTTT. It encodes CASSVAGQSSYNSPLHF.

There are a few counts of this clonotype. The V call is TRBV19, the J call TRBJ1-3; 7 bases map to TRBD1. The CDR3 extends over 13 amino acids. With 4 bases clipped from V and 4 bases from J, the junction kept 1 base outside the gene matches. Germline values: CDR1 LNHDA, CDR2 SQIVND (reference sequence). This chain's CDR3 is CASSTTGGNTIYF. The CDR3, as DNA: TGTGCCAGTAGTACGACAGGGGGAAACACCATATATTTT.

V is TRBV13 and J is TRBJ1-5; D perhaps matches TRBD1 (6 bases). The germline gives CDR1 PRHDT, CDR2 FYEKMQ (reference sequence). V was shortened by 2 bases and J by 7 bases, with 18 bases between the two germline ends. This CDR3 comprises 16 residues. In DNA form, the CDR3 reads TGTGCCAGCAGCTTAAGGGCAGGTGGAGGGACACAGCCCCAGCATTTT. This translates into CASSLRAGGGTQPQHF.